This is a list of T cell receptor beta chains from one sample in a study of cytomegalovirus exposure and HLA in healthy donors. Profiled with immunoSEQ multiplex PCR; TCRdb holds only in-frame clones, not every one. The repertoire consists of roughly 130,000 clones, with approximately 85% occurring once and the leading ten covering under 2%. The sequenced sample was PBMCs. The receptors here all came from a boy between 10 and 17 years old in good health and CMV-seronegative. Both conserved end residues are part of each CDR3. The D gene is left open where the match is weak. The size entry is marked missing in some rows and otherwise reads once, few, many or a size class.

>-|TRBV5-1|-|TRBJ2-2
CASSLEETGELFF
TGCGCCAGCAGCTTGGAAGAGACCGGGGAGCTGTTTTTT
>-|TRBV7-2|-|TRBJ2-7
CASRRTGGVSGYEQYF
TGTGCCAGCCGCAGGACAGGAGGGGTTTCGGGCTACGAGCAGTACTTC
>-|TRBV7-9|-|TRBJ2-7
CASSLELYEQYF
TGTGCCAGCAGCTTAGAACTTTACGAGCAGTACTTC
>-|TRBV5-4|TRBD2|TRBJ2-1
CASSPRGGPGNEQFF
TGTGCCAGCAGCCCTCGGGGGGGGCCTGGGAATGAGCAGTTCTTC
>few|TRBV5-1|TRBD1|TRBJ1-4
CASSLRTGEGEKLFF
TGCGCCAGCAGCCTCCGGACAGGGGAAGGGGAAAAACTGTTTTTT
>-|TRBV5-8|TRBD1|TRBJ1-4
CASSSGQGPTNEKLFF
TGTGCCAGCAGCTCGGGACAGGGACCAACTAATGAAAAACTGTTTTTT
>-|TRBV5-1|TRBD2|TRBJ2-7
CASRRTSEYEQYF
TGCGCCAGCAGGAGGACTAGCGAGTACGAGCAGTACTTC
>-|TRBV10-3|TRBD2|TRBJ2-1
CAISATSGRWGTSYNEQFF
TGTGCCATCAGTGCAACTAGCGGGAGATGGGGAACGTCCTACAATGAGCAGTTCTTC
>-|TRBV5-1|TRBD1|TRBJ2-2
CASSFRQGDTGELFF
TGCGCCAGCAGCTTTAGACAGGGAGACACCGGGGAGCTGTTTTTT
>-|TRBV27|TRBD1|TRBJ1-1
CASRRTGFITEAFF
TGTGCCAGCAGGAGGACAGGGTTCATCACTGAAGCTTTCTTT
>-|TRBV19|-|TRBJ2-4
CASSSTGLDIQYF
TGTGCCAGTAGTTCTACAGGGCTGGACATTCAGTACTTC
>-|TRBV6-1|-|TRBJ2-3
CASSEGRLTTSTDTQYF
TGTGCCAGCAGTGAAGGAAGGCTCACTACTAGCACAGATACGCAGTATTTT
>-|TRBV29-1|TRBD1|TRBJ2-7
CSVQTPGQGFEQYF
TGCAGCGTTCAAACTCCGGGACAGGGGTTCGAGCAGTACTTC
>-|TRBV5-1|-|TRBJ2-1
CASIPTPGNYNEQFF
TGCGCCAGCATCCCAACCCCGGGAAACTACAATGAGCAGTTCTTC
>-|TRBV4-3|-|TRBJ2-7
CASSQSTGGTYEQYF
TGCGCCAGCAGCCAATCTACTGGGGGGACCTACGAGCAGTACTTC
>-|TRBV5-1|TRBD1|TRBJ2-5
CASSYTGGETQYF
TGCGCCAGCAGCTATACAGGGGGAGAGACCCAGTACTTC
>-|TRBV11-2|TRBD1|TRBJ1-1
CASSSTGGGLIPEAFF
TGTGCCAGCAGCTCCACAGGGGGCGGTTTGATACCTGAAGCTTTCTTT
>once|TRBV4-1|-|TRBJ1-2
CASGQLLNYGYTF
TGCGCCAGCGGACAGTTACTGAACTATGGCTACACCTTC
>-|TRBV9|-|TRBJ2-3
CASSETGGGDTQYF
TGTGCCAGCAGCGAGACCGGGGGTGGAGATACGCAGTATTTT
>-|TRBV7-8|-|TRBJ2-7
CASSLDGTLDEQYF
TGTGCCAGCAGCTTGGACGGGACTCTCGACGAGCAGTACTTC
>-|TRBV7-9|TRBD1|TRBJ2-6
CASSGTLTGGYSGANVLTF
TGTGCCAGCAGCGGAACCTTGACAGGGGGCTACTCTGGGGCCAACGTCCTGACTTTC
>-|TRBV12-5|-|TRBJ2-1
CASGLDYYNEQFF
TGTGCTAGTGGTTTGGACTATTACAATGAGCAGTTCTTC
>-|TRBV27|TRBD1|TRBJ1-5
CASSGGTGYSNQPQHF
TGTGCCAGCAGTGGCGGGACAGGGTATAGCAATCAGCCCCAGCATTTT
>-|TRBV19|TRBD1|TRBJ1-1
CASTWTGARTEAFF
TGTGCCAGTACCTGGACAGGGGCAAGGACTGAAGCTTTCTTT
>few|TRBV4-1|TRBD2|TRBJ2-1
CASSQWRERGDEQFF
TGCGCCAGCAGCCAGTGGCGAGAACGGGGGGATGAGCAGTTCTTC
>-|TRBV11-2|-|TRBJ1-2
CASSLVRGTNYGYTF
TGTGCCAGCAGCTTAGTAAGGGGAACAAACTATGGCTACACCTTC
>-|TRBV5-6|TRBD2|TRBJ2-3
CASSLRLAGSTDTQYF
TGTGCCAGCAGCTTGAGACTAGCGGGAAGCACAGATACGCAGTATTTT
>-|TRBV5-4|TRBD2|TRBJ2-5
CASSAGGGGKETQYF
TGTGCCAGCAGCGCGGGGGGCGGGGGAAAAGAGACCCAGTACTTC
>-|TRBV5-1|-|TRBJ2-3
CASSFEQGTDTQYF
TGCGCCAGCAGCTTTGAACAGGGTACAGATACGCAGTATTTT
>-|TRBV5-1|TRBD2|TRBJ2-1
CASSLAPDGGAGNEQFF
TGCGCCAGCAGCTTGGCCCCGGACGGGGGGGCGGGGAATGAGCAGTTCTTC
>-|TRBV5-1|TRBD1|TRBJ2-2
CASSPAGTGTGELFF
TGCGCCAGCAGCCCGGCCGGGACAGGGACCGGGGAGCTGTTTTTT